Detailed here is one TCR beta chain. No antigen is known for it. These data originate in a study of T cell responses to AZD1222 COVID-19 vaccine. Study conclusions and caveats: Breadth and depth of Spike-specific TCRs rose after two AZD1222 doses.

CDR1 and CDR2 from the germline V gene are LGHDT and YNNKEL (reference sequence). The CDR3 is made up of 13 amino acids. Trimming removed 4 bases from V and 7 bases from J, with 13 bases in between. The method was immunoSEQ multiplex PCR; TCRdb's version includes in-frame clones alone and lacks a portion of them. The sample shows roughly 77,000 clones, approximately 91% of them seen only once. The material was peripheral blood, obtained on day 0 of MenACWY control vaccination. The gene calls are TRBV3-1 (or the pseudogene TRBV3-2) and TRBJ1-2; D is unclear. This receptor was obtained from an adult in good health. CDR3: CASSRRNVGGYTF. Written as DNA, the CDR3 is TGTGCCAGCAGCCGACGGAACGTGGGTGGCTACACCTTC.